This TCR beta chain was sequenced for a study of blood T cell repertoires in COVID-19. Across the whole study: Whether acute or convalescent, the COVID-19 samples came from the United States, Italy and Spain.

Between the trimmed V and J ends, which lost 3 bases and 0 bases, there was a span of 15 bases. Germline CDR1 and CDR2: MGHRA and YSYEKL. The CDR3 contains 16 residues. Using immunoSEQ multiplex PCR, the repertoire was profiled, and TCRdb retains in-frame clones only, with some absent. This table has approximately 260,000 clones, about nine tenths appearing once. All enrollees were about 18 to 100 years old and from approximately 25 US areas. The chain is built from TRBV4-1 and TRBJ2-7; weak D call: TRBD1 (6 bases). Specimen: PBMCs or T cells enriched from blood (not recorded which). The sequence was collected from a woman aged 60-75 years who had recovered from COVID-19. CDR3 residues: CASSHPMTGFSYEQYF. The CDR3 coding sequence is TGCGCCAGCAGCCACCCAATGACAGGATTCTCCTACGAGCAGTACTTC.